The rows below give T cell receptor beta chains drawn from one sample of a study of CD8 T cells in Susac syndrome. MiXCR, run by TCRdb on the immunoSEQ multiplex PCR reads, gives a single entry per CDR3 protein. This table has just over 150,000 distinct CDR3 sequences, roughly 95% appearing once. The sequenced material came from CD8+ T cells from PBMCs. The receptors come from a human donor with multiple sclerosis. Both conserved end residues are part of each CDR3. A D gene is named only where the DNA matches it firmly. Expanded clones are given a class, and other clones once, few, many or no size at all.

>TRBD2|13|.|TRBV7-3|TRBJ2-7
TGTGCCAGCAGTAGAATAGCGGGGAACGAGCAGTACTTC
CASSRIAGNEQYF
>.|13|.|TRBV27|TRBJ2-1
TGTGCCAGTTCGGTCCAGGGGAGCGATGAGCAGTTCTTC
CASSVQGSDEQFF
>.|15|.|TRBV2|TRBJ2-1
TGTGCCAGCAGTGAGGAGGTCCCTTCCTACAATGAGCAGTTCTTC
CASSEEVPSYNEQFF
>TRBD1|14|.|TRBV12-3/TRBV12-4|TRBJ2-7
TGTGCCAGCAGTTTGAACAGGGGGTCTCGGGAGCAGTACTTC
CASSLNRGSREQYF
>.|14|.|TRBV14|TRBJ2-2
TGTGCCAGCAGCCAAGAGCGGGGAGGCGGGGAGCTGTTTTTT
CASSQERGGGELFF
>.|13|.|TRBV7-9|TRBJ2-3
TGTGCCAGCAGCGAGACCCGCACAGATACGCAGTATTTT
CASSETRTDTQYF
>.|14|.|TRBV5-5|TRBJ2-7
TGTGCCAGCAGCTTGGGGGCAGGGCTGTACGAGCAGTACTTC
CASSLGAGLYEQYF
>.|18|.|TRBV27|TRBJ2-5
TGTGCCAGCAGTCCGGTAGTGATCTCCTCTTTGGGGAAAGAGACCCAGTACTTC
CASSPVVISSLGKETQYF
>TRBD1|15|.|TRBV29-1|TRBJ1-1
TGCAGCGTCCGTAGACAGGGGGCATCGAACACTGAAGCTTTCTTT
CSVRRQGASNTEAFF
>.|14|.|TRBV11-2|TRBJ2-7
TGTGCCAGCAGCCCGGGCTCCGGAGGGTACGAGCAGTACTTC
CASSPGSGGYEQYF
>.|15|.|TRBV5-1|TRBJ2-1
TGCGCCAGCAGCCTTCACTCTAGCTCCTACAATGAGCAGTTCTTC
CASSLHSSSYNEQFF
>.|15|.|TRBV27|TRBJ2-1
TGTGCCAGCAGTTCAAAGGGGAGCTCCTACAATGAGCAGTTCTTC
CASSSKGSSYNEQFF
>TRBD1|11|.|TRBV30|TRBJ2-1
TGTGCCTGGGACAGGGGCAATGAGCAGTTCTTC
CAWDRGNEQFF
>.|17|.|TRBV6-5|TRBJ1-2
TGTGCCAGCAGTTACTCGCCGGATACGAGTTCTAACTATGGCTACACCTTC
CASSYSPDTSSNYGYTF
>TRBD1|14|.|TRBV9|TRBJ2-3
TGTGCCAGCAGCTCTAGACAGGGGAGAGATACGCAGTATTTT
CASSSRQGRDTQYF
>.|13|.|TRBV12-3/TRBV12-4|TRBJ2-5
TGTGCCAGCAGCCTCGGGGACGAAGAGACCCAGTACTTC
CASSLGDEETQYF
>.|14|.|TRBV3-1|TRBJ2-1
TGTGCCAGCAGTCGCCCCAGGGGGGAGAATGAGCAGTTCTTC
CASSRPRGENEQFF
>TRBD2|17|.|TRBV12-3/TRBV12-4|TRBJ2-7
TGTGCCAGCAGTTTAATGACCCGGTTCCCTTCGGGAGGGGAGCAGTACTTC
CASSLMTRFPSGGEQYF
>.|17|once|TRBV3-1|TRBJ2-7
TGTGCCAGCAGTCCGACCCTTGGGGGCCGTAGCTCCTACGAGCAGTACTTC
CASSPTLGGRSSYEQYF
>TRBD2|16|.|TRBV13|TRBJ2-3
TGTGCCAGCAGCTTAGTTCCTAGCGGGGACACAGATACGCAGTATTTT
CASSLVPSGDTDTQYF
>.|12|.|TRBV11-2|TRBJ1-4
TGTGCCAGCAGCTTAGCCCCGGGAAAACTGTTTTTT
CASSLAPGKLFF
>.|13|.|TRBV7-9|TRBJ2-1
TGTGCCAGCAGCCAACCGTCTTACAATGAGCAGTTCTTC
CASSQPSYNEQFF
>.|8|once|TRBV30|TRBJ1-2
TGTGCCCTGGGAGGCTACACCTTC
CALGGYTF
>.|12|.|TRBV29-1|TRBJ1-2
TGCAGCGTTGAAGATCTGAGGTGGGGCTACACCTTC
CSVEDLRWGYTF
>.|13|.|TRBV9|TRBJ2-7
TGTGCCAGCAGTCGTACGAGCTCCTACGAGCAGTACTTC
CASSRTSSYEQYF
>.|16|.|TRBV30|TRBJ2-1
TGTGCCTGGAGTGTACTCCAGCTCAGTTTCTACAATGAGCAGTTCTTC
CAWSVLQLSFYNEQFF
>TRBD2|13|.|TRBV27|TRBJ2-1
TGTGCCAGCAGTTTAGGTTACGGGAGGGAGCAGTTCTTC
CASSLGYGREQFF
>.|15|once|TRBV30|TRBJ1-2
TGTGCCTGGATAAGTTTGGTACAGGGCAACTATGGCTACACCTTC
CAWISLVQGNYGYTF
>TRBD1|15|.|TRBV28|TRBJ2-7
TGTGCCAGCAGTTTGGGACAGGTTTCTCCCTACGAGCAGTACTTC
CASSLGQVSPYEQYF
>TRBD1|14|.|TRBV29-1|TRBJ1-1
TGCAGCGTCCTGACAGGGGGACCGAACACTGAAGCTTTCTTT
CSVLTGGPNTEAFF
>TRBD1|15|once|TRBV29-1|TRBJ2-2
TGCAGCGTTACTAAACGGGACAGAAACACCGGGGAGCTGTTTTTT
CSVTKRDRNTGELFF
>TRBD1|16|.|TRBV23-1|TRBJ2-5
TGCGCCAGCAGTCAGCATATCCAGGGGGTTTGGGAGACCCAGTACTTC
CASSQHIQGVWETQYF
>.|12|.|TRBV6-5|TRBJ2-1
TGTGCCAGCAGTGACAACTACAATGAGCAGTTCTTC
CASSDNYNEQFF
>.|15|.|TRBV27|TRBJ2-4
TGTGCCAGCAGTCCGTCCAGCGGGTCCAAAAACATTCAGTACTTC
CASSPSSGSKNIQYF
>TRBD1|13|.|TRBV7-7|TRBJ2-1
TGTGCTAGCAGCCATGGACAGGGTAAAGAGCAGTTCTTC
CASSHGQGKEQFF
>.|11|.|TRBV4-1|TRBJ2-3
TGCGCCAGCCGAGAGTCAGATACGCAGTATTTT
CASRESDTQYF
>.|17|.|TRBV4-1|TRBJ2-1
TGCGCCAGCAGCCAAGTAAGGGCAATGGACGGGTACAATGAGCAGTTCTTC
CASSQVRAMDGYNEQFF
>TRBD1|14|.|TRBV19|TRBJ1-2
TGTGCCAGTAGTAGCGGCAGGGGGACATATGGCTACACCTTC
CASSSGRGTYGYTF
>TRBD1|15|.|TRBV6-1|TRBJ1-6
TGTGCCAGCAGTGAATCCGAGACAGGGGATTCACCCCTCCACTTT
CASSESETGDSPLHF
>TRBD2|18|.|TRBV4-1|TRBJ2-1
TGCGCCAGCAGCCAGTCCGTGATTGGCGGGGGGGCCTACAATGAGCAGTTCTTC
CASSQSVIGGGAYNEQFF
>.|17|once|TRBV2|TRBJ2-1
TGTGCCAGCTGGGCTTTTTTGCCCTCTCGTCGTTACAATGAGCAGTTCTTC
CASWAFLPSRRYNEQFF
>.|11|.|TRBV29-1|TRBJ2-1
TGCAGCGTTCCGATTGCGGATGAGCAGTTCTTC
CSVPIADEQFF
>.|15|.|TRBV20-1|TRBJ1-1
TGCAGTGCTATAAGCGGGAGGGAGGGGGACACTGAAGCTTTCTTT
CSAISGREGDTEAFF
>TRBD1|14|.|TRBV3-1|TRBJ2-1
TGTGCCAGCAGCCAAGACCCCCTAGGGACAGTACAGTTCTTC
CASSQDPLGTVQFF
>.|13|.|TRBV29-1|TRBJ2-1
TGCAGCGTTGAAGAGTCCGCGATCAATGAGCAGTTCTTC
CSVEESAINEQFF
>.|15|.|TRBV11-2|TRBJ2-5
TGTGCCAGCAGTCTAAGTATATCTGACGCGGAGACCCAGTACTTC
CASSLSISDAETQYF
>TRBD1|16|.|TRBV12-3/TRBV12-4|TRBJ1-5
TGTGCCAGCAGTCCCCCGTCGGCAGGGGGCCCCGAGCCCCAGCATTTT
CASSPPSAGGPEPQHF
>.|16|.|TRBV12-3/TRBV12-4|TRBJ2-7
TGTGCCAGCAGTACCAGGGACACACAGAGCTCCTACGAGCAGTACTTC
CASSTRDTQSSYEQYF
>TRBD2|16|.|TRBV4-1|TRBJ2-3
TGCGCCAGCAGCCAAGATCCAGGACTAGAAACAGATACGCAGTATTTT
CASSQDPGLETDTQYF
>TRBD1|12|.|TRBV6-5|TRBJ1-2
TGTGCCAGCAGCTGGACAGGGCGCGGCTACACCTTC
CASSWTGRGYTF
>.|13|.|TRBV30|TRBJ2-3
TGTGCCTGGAGTGTTGGGGGCCCAGATACGCAGTATTTT
CAWSVGGPDTQYF
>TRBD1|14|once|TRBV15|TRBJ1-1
TGTGCCACCGATGCCGGGACAGGGAACACTGAAGCTTTCTTT
CATDAGTGNTEAFF
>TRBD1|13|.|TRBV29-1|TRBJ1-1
TGCAGCGTTGAAGGAGGGGGCATCACTGAAGCTTTCTTT
CSVEGGGITEAFF